The 25 T cell receptor beta chains below come from one sample, sequenced in a study of shared clonotypes between healthy human individuals (dated by TCRdb to the early 2020s). Libraries were constructed by the immunoSEQ multiplex PCR assay. TCRdb mirrors the immuneACCESS table, restricted to in-frame sequences. Some clones are absent from its copies; in checked studies, under half trace to an unresolved V gene, and the reason for the others is unknown. This sample is represented by about 2.1 million clones; 93% of them were singletons. 1.5% to 2% of the sample goes to the ten largest clones. CD8 naive samples were obtained by positive selection for CCR7 among CD45RO-negative cells, yielding a CD45RA+CCR7+ population from which TemRA cells were excluded. The specimen was naive CD8+ T cells from PBMCs. The sample's cell subset or site label, decoded: CD45RA+CCR7+. These TCRs come from a young man in good health. Some clones in this sample may be carry-over from other donors' samples.

The chain employs TRBV9 and TRBJ2-1; TRBD1 or TRBD2 may be the D gene (6 bases each). The CDR3 extends over 15 amino acids. Trimming stripped 0 bases from V and 3 bases from J, with 10 bases between. Germline values: CDR1 SGDLS, CDR2 YYNGEE. The CDR3 sequence: CASSVGGALYNEQFF. In DNA, the CDR3 is TGTGCCAGCAGCGTAGGGGGGGCCCTCTACAATGAGCAGTTCTTC. The full variable domain, completed using reference TRBV9 and TRBJ2-1, is DSGVTQTPKHLITATGQRVTLRCSPRSGDLSVYWYQQSLDQGLQFLIQYYNGEERAKGNILERFSAQQFPDLHSELNLSSLELGDSALYFCASSVGGALYNEQFFGPGTRLTVL.

The gene calls are TRBV27 and TRBJ2-7; D is tentatively TRBD1 or TRBD2 (5 bases each). The CDR3 has 16 amino acids. Germline CDR1 is MNHEY and CDR2 is SMNVEV (reference sequence). Deletions cut 5 bases from V and 2 bases from J, with 19 bases between. The CDR3 DNA sequence: TGTGCCAGCAGTCCGCCACCACCCTCGGGGCCCTACGAGCAGTACTTC. It codes for CASSPPPPSGPYEQYF.

The chain carries TRBV9 and TRBJ2-5, with 7 bases matching TRBD1. V trimming: 6 bases; J trimming: 1 base; junction bases outside the gene matches: 9. In germline, CDR1 is SGDLS, CDR2 YYNGEE. The CDR3 consists of 15 residues. The chain's CDR3 is CASTPFRDSQETQYF. The CDR3 bases are TGTGCCAGCACCCCCTTCCGGGACAGCCAAGAGACCCAGTACTTC.

DNA for the CDR3: TGTGCCAGCAGTGAAGCGCTTTGGAGCAGGAATCAGCCCCAGCATTTT. This encodes CASSEALWSRNQPQHF. The gene calls are TRBV6-1 and TRBJ1-5; D is unclear. V was trimmed by 0 bases and J by 4 bases, leaving 13 bases between them. In germline, CDR1 is MNHNS, CDR2 SASEGT. The CDR3 extends over 16 amino acids.

V is TRBV15 and J is TRBJ2-7; D not certain. Trimming removed 0 bases at V and 0 bases at J, with 6 bases between. Germline V gene sequence: CDR1 LNHNV, CDR2 YYDKDF (reference sequence). The CDR3 length is 14 residues. In nucleotides, the CDR3 is TGTGCCACCAGCAGAGAGGACCTCTCCTACGAGCAGTACTTC. It specifies CATSREDLSYEQYF.

The J gene is TRBJ2-1, the V gene TRBV7-8; TRBD2 aligns across 8 bases. The J segment lost 6 bases and the V segment lost 5 bases, leaving 18 bases of the junction unmatched. This CDR3 is 18 amino acids long. Germline CDR1 is SGHVS and CDR2 is FQNEAQ. The CDR3 coding sequence is TGTGCCAGCAGCCCCGCCCCCCGTACTAGCGGAACCGGCAATGAGCAGTTCTTC. Residues: CASSPAPRTSGTGNEQFF.

The chain links TRBV7-9 to TRBJ2-3; no reliable D call. V was trimmed by 3 bases and J by 1 base, leaving 14 bases between them. CDR1 and CDR2 from the germline V gene are SEHNR and FQNEAQ (reference sequence). This CDR3 contains 16 residues. CDR3 region: CASSFSPPGGTDTQYF. The CDR3 bases are TGTGCCAGCAGCTTCTCTCCCCCCGGCGGCACAGATACGCAGTATTTT. The full variable domain, with the rest looked up from reference TRBV7-9 and TRBJ2-3, is DTGVSQNPRHKITKRGQNVTFRCDPISEHNRLYWYRQTLGQGPEFLTYFQNEAQLEKSRLLSDRFSAERPKGSFSTLEIQRTEQGDSAMYLCASSFSPPGGTDTQYFGPGTRLTVL.

The chain carries TRBV6-5 and TRBJ1-2; 7 bases match TRBD1. This CDR3 has 12 amino acids. Losses at the gene ends were 7 bases for V and 8 bases for J; bases not matched to a gene: 7. Germline values: CDR1 MNHEY, CDR2 SVGAGI. The DNA for the CDR3 is TGTGCCAGCATGGGACAGCTAATCGGCTACACCTTC. It specifies CASMGQLIGYTF.

The sample holds one count of this clone. The chain carries TRBV28 and TRBJ2-1; 7 bases match TRBD2. Germline loops: CDR1 MDHEN, CDR2 SYDVKM. The CDR3 has 14 amino acids. J lost 9 bases, V lost 2 bases, and 7 bases had no gene match. The CDR3 is CASSLAGVPPEQFF. CDR3 coding DNA: TGTGCCAGCAGTTTAGCGGGGGTTCCCCCTGAGCAGTTCTTC. The full variable domain, with the rest looked up from reference TRBV28 and TRBJ2-1, is DVKVTQSSRYLVKRTGEKVFLECVQDMDHENMFWYRQDPGLGLRLIYFSYDVKMKEKGDIPEGYSVSREKKERFSLILESASTNQTSMYLCASSLAGVPPEQFFGPGTRLTVL.

The V call is TRBV19, the J call TRBJ2-3; 8 nucleotides agree with TRBD1. The CDR3 length is 20 residues. In germline, CDR1 is LNHDA, CDR2 SQIVND (reference sequence). Trimming removed 7 bases from V and 1 base from J; junction bases left unmatched: 22. The CDR3 nucleotides read TGTGCCAGTAATATCAACTTCGCAGGGGGCCGAGGCCCAGGCACAGATACGCAGTATTTT. The encoded protein is CASNINFAGGRGPGTDTQYF.

The chain employs TRBV19 and TRBJ2-3, with 7 bases matching TRBD1. The CDR3 is made up of 14 amino acids. Germline CDR1 and CDR2: LNHDA and SQIVND (reference sequence). V was clipped by 6 bases and J by 4 bases; unmatched bases: 7. DNA of the CDR3: TGTGCCAGTAGACCTACAGGGGTCCCAGATACGCAGTATTTT. Its protein product is CASRPTGVPDTQYF.

The rearrangement uses TRBV29-1 and TRBJ2-2; D possibly corresponds to TRBD1 (6 bases). In germline, CDR1 is SQVTM, CDR2 ANQGSEA. This CDR3 has 14 residues. The V gene lost 7 bases and the J gene lost 3 bases, with 15 bases spanning the gap. The CDR3 DNA sequence: TGCAGCGCCGCGACAGGTCGCGACACCGGGGAGCTGTTTTTT. Residues: CSAATGRDTGELFF.

Comment on this clone: Other nucleotide sequences in the sample specify the same CDR3. The genes are TRBV5-6 and TRBJ2-7; D is possibly TRBD1 (6 bases). Germline V lookup: CDR1 SGHDT, CDR2 YYEEEE. The CDR3 spans 11 residues. With 2 bases removed from V and 7 bases from J, the gap between germline ends came to 7 bases. The CDR3 nucleotides are TGTGCCAGCAGCTTCCAGGGGGAGCAGTACTTC. Encoded protein: CASSFQGEQYF.

This clone appeared a few times. The sample has other DNA sequences that encode this CDR3 too. The gene calls are TRBV28 and TRBJ1-1; D remains unclear. The V gene's germline CDR1 is MDHEN and CDR2 SYDVKM. Trimming removed 7 bases at V and 1 base at J, with 10 bases between. The CDR3 has 13 residues. CDR3 in DNA: TGTGCCAGCACTCTAACAGAGAACACTGAAGCTTTCTTT. Translation: CASTLTENTEAFF.

J is TRBJ1-2 and V is TRBV9; unclear D gene. There are 15 residues in the CDR3. V gave up 0 bases and J gave up 8 bases, with 17 bases separating them. CDR1 SGDLS and CDR2 YYNGEE come from the germline V gene. Here the CDR3 reads CASSVDRGSREGYTF. The CDR3 DNA reads as TGTGCCAGCAGCGTAGACCGTGGCTCTAGGGAGGGCTACACCTTC.

The genes are TRBV6-5 and TRBJ1-1; 8 bases are a match to TRBD1. Germline-derived CDR1 and CDR2 are MNHEY and SVGAGI. The V segment lost 5 bases and the J segment 0 bases; nucleotides outside the gene matches: 5. The CDR3 sequence is 15 residues long. The CDR3 loop reads CASSIRQGMNTEAFF. DNA for the CDR3: TGTGCCAGCAGTATTAGACAGGGGATGAACACTGAAGCTTTCTTT.

A note on this clone: Within the sample, other DNA sequences also encode this same CDR3. The chain employs TRBV2 and TRBJ1-5; 8 bases line up with TRBD1. The junction had 3 bases not matched to a gene; V was cut back by 6 bases and J by 2 bases. The germline V gene has CDR1 SNHLY and CDR2 FYNNEI. This CDR3 is 14 amino acids long. Here the CDR3 DNA reads TGTGCCAGCAGGGGGACAGGTGGCAATCAGCCCCAGCATTTT. This codes for CASRGTGGNQPQHF.

CDR3 region: CATSRGVGGSYEQYF. In DNA form, the CDR3 reads TGTGCCACCAGCAGAGGCGTAGGCGGATCCTACGAGCAGTACTTC. The chain employs TRBV15 and TRBJ2-7; D not resolved. Trimming cost V 1 base and J 1 base, with 11 bases left between them. The CDR3 covers 15 residues. Per the germline V gene, CDR1 is LNHNV and CDR2 is YYDKDF (reference sequence).

The V call is TRBV5-1, the J call TRBJ1-3; 9 nucleotides agree with TRBD1. Unmatched junction bases numbered 3, after V lost 4 bases and J lost 1 base. In germline, CDR1 is SGHRS, CDR2 YFSETQ. CDR3 length equals 15 residues. This CDR3 is CASSTDRGSGNTIYF. In DNA, the CDR3 is TGCGCCAGCAGCACCGACAGGGGGTCTGGAAACACCATATATTTT.

This clone was recorded once. This chain links TRBV27 with TRBJ2-5; no definite D call. The DNA matches TRBJ2-7 better at its end, which makes the J call doubtful. This CDR3 has 13 amino acids. The V gene's germline CDR1 is MNHEY and CDR2 SMNVEV (reference sequence). This chain's CDR3 is CASSRTAPYEQYF. The CDR3, as DNA: TGTGCCAGCAGCCGGACCGCGCCGTACGAGCAGTACTTC.

This chain uses TRBV28 with TRBJ2-2; 10 nucleotides agree with TRBD1. The CDR3 has 14 residues. V dropped 3 bases and J dropped 7; count of bases not matched to a gene: 2. Germline V gene sequence: CDR1 MDHEN, CDR2 SYDVKM. For the CDR3, the DNA is TGTGCCAGCAGTTTCGGGACAGGGGACGGGGAGCTGTTTTTT. This sequence encodes CASSFGTGDGELFF.

This chain links TRBV27 with TRBJ2-7; D remains unclear. The CDR3 is made up of 14 amino acids. CDR1 and CDR2 from the germline V gene are MNHEY and SMNVEV (reference sequence). V dropped 2 bases and J dropped 2 bases, with 10 bases sitting between them. The CDR3 bases are TGTGCCAGCAGTTTACTAGTCAATACCTACGAGCAGTACTTC. Amino acids: CASSLLVNTYEQYF.

This clone was detected once. The chain carries TRBV7-9 and TRBJ2-5; the match to TRBD2 covers 8 bases. The J segment lost 5 bases and the V segment lost 8 bases, leaving 13 bases of the junction unmatched. Germline CDR1 SEHNR, CDR2 FQNEAQ (reference sequence). This CDR3 region has 15 residues. DNA for the CDR3: TGTGCCAGCCGCCGTGGGCCGGGAGGGTGGGAGACCCAGTACTTC. Translation gives CASRRGPGGWETQYF.

The rearrangement joins TRBV6-1 to TRBJ2-1, with 11 bases that match TRBD2. The CDR3 has 16 amino acids. CDR1 is MNHNS, CDR2 SASEGT, per germline. The V gene end was trimmed by 3 bases and the J gene end by 7 bases; junction bases not matched to a gene: 8. CDR3 amino acids: CASSDRSGRAQNEQFF. CDR3 nucleotides: TGTGCCAGCAGTGACCGTAGCGGGAGGGCCCAGAATGAGCAGTTCTTC.

The rearrangement uses TRBV11-2 and TRBJ2-1, with D hard to call. Germline-derived CDR1 and CDR2 are SGHAT and FQNNGV. CDR3 length: 11 amino acids. V was pared by 6 bases and J by 8 bases, with 8 bases between. DNA of the CDR3: TGTGCCAGCAGATCTTGGGATGAGCAGTTCTTC. Protein product: CASRSWDEQFF.